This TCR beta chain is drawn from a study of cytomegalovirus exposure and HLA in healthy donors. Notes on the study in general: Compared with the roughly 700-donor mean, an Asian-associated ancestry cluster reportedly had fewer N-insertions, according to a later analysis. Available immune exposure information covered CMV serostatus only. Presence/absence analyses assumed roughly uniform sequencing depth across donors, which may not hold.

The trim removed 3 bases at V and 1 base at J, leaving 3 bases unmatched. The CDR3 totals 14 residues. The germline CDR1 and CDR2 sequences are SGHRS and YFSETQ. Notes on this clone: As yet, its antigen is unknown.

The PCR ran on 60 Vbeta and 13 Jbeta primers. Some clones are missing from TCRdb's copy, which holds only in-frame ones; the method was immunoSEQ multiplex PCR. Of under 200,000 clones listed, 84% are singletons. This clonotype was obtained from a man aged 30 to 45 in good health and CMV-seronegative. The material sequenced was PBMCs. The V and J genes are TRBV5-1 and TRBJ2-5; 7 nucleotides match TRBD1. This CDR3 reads CASSYGQVQETQYF. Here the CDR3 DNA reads TGCGCCAGCAGCTATGGACAGGTCCAAGAGACCCAGTACTTC.